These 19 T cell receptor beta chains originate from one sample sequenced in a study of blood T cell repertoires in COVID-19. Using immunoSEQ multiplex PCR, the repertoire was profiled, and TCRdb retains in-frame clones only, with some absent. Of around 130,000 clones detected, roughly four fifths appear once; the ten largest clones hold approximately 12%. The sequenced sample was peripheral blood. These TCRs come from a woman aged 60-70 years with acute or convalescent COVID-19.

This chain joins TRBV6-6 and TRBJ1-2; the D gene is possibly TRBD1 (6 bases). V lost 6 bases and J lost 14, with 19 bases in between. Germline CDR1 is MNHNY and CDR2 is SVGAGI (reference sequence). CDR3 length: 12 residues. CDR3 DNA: TGTGCCAGCAGACAAATCGGACAGCCAGATACCTTC. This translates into CASRQIGQPDTF.

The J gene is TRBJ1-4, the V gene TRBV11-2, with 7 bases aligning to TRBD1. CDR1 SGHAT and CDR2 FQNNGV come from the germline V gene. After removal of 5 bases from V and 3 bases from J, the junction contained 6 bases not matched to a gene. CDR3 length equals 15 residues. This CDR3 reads CASSLEGQPNEKLFF. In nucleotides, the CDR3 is TGTGCCAGCAGCCTGGAGGGACAGCCTAATGAAAAACTGTTTTTT.

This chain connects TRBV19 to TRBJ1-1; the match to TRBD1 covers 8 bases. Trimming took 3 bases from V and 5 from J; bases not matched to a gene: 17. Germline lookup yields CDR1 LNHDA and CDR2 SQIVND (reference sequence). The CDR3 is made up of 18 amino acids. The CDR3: CASSMAAPGTGRGTEAFF. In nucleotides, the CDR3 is TGTGCCAGTAGTATGGCGGCGCCGGGGACAGGAAGAGGTACTGAAGCTTTCTTT.

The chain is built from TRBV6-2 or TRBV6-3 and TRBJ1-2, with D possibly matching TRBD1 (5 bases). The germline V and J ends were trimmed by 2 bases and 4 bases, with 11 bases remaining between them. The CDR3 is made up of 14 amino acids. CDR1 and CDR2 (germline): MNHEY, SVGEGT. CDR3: CASSYRSDSYGYTF. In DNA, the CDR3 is TGTGCCAGCAGTTACCGCAGCGACAGCTATGGCTACACCTTC.

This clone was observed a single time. The CDR3 loop reads CASSRGGSESPLHF. As DNA, the CDR3 is TGTGCCAGCAGCCGGGGGGGTTCTGAATCACCCCTCCACTTT. The rearrangement uses TRBV3-1 (or the pseudogene TRBV3-2) and TRBJ1-6, with a tentative D call TRBD1 (5 bases). The CDR3 extends over 14 amino acids. V was shortened by 4 bases and J by 10 bases, with 14 bases between the two germline ends. In germline, CDR1 is LGHDT, CDR2 YNNKEL (reference sequence).

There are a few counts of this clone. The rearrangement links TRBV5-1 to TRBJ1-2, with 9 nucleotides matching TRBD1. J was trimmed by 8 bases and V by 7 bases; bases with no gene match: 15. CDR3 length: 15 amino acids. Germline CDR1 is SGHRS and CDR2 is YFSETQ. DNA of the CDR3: TGCGCCAGCCGGGACAGGGACTCAATGGGTAAAGGCTACACCTTC. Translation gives CASRDRDSMGKGYTF. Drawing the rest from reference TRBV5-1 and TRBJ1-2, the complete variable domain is KAGVTQTPRYLIKTRGQQVTLSCSPISGHRSVSWYQQTPGQGLQFLFEYFSETQRNKGNFPGRFSGRQFSNSRSEMNVSTLELGDSALYLCASRDRDSMGKGYTFGSGTRLTVV.

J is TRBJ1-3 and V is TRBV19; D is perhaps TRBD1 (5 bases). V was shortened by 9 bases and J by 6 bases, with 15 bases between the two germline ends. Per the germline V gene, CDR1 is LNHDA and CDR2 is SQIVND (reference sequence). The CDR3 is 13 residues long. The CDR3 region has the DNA TGTGCCAGCCGGGACTTCGGGCCAAACACCATATATTTT. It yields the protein CASRDFGPNTIYF.

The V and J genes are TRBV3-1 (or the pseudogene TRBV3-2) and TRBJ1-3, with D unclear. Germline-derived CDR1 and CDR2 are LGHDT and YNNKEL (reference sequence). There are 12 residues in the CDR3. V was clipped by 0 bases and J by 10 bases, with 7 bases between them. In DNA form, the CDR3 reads TGTGCCAGCAGCCAAGAGCGGGGAACCATATATTTT. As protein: CASSQERGTIYF.

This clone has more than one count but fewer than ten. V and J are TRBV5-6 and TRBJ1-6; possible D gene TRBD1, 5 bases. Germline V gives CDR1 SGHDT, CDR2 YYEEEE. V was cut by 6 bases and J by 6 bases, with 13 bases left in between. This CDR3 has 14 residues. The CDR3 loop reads CASTRGVSNSPLHF. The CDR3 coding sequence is TGTGCCAGCACCCGGGGGGTATCTAATTCACCCCTCCACTTT.

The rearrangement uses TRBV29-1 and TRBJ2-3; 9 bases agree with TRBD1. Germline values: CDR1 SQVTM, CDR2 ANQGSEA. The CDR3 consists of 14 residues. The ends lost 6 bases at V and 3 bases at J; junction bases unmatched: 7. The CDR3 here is CSVLWDRETDTQYF. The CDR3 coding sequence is TGCAGCGTATTATGGGACAGGGAGACAGATACGCAGTATTTT.

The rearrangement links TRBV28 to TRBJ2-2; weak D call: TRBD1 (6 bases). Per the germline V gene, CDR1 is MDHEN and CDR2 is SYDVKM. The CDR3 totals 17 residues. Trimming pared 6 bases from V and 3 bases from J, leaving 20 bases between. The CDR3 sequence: CASSRKSRDTYTGELFF. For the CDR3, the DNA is TGTGCCAGCAGCCGGAAGTCTAGGGACACCTACACCGGGGAGCTGTTTTTT.

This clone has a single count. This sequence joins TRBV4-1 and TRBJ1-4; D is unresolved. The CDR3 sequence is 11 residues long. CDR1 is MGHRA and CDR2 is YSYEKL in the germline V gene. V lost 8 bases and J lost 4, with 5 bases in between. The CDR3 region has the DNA TGCGCCAGCCAAAATAATGAAAAACTGTTTTTT. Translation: CASQNNEKLFF.

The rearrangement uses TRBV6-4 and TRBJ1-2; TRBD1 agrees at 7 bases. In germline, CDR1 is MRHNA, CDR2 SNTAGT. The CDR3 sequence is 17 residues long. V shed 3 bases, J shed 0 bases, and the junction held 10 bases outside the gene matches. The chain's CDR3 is CASSESFRGPTNYGYTF. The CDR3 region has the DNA TGTGCCAGCAGTGAGTCATTTAGGGGGCCAACTAACTATGGCTACACCTTC.

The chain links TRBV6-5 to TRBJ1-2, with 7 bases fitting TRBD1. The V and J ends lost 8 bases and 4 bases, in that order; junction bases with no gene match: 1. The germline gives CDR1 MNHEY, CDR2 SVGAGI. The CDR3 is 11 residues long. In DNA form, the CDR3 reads TGTGCCAGCGGACAGGCCTATGGCTACACCTTC. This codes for CASGQAYGYTF.

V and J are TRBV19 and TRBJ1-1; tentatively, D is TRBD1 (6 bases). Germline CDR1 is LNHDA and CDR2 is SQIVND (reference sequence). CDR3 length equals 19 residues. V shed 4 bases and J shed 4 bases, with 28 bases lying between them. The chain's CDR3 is CASSSIPGEGSFAITEAFF. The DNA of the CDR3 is TGTGCCAGTAGTAGCATCCCAGGGGAAGGCTCGTTTGCGATCACTGAAGCTTTCTTT. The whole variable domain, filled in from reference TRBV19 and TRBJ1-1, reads DGGITQSPKYLFRKEGQNVTLSCEQNLNHDAMYWYRQDPGQGLRLIYYSQIVNDFQKGDIAEGYSVSREKKESFPLTVTSAQKNPTAFYLCASSSIPGEGSFAITEAFFGQGTRLTVV.

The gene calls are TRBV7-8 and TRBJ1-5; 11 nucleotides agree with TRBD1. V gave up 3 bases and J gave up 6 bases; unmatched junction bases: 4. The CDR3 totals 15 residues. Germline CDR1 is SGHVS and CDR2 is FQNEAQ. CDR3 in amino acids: CASSLGQGGSQPQHF. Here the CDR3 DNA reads TGTGCCAGCAGCTTGGGACAGGGGGGAAGTCAGCCCCAGCATTTT.

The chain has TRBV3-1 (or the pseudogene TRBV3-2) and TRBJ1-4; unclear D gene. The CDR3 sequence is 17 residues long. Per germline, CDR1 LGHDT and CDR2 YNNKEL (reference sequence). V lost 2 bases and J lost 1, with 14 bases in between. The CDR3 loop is CASSQSGIKRTNEKLFF. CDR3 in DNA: TGTGCCAGCAGCCAATCAGGAATAAAAAGAACTAATGAAAAACTGTTTTTT.

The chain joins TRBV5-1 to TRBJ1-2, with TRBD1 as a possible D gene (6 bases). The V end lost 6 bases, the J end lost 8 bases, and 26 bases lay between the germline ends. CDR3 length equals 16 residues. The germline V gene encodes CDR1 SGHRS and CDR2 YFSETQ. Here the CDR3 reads CASKVQADSPAGGYTF. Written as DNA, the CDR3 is TGCGCCAGCAAAGTCCAGGCGGACAGCCCGGCTGGGGGCTACACCTTC.

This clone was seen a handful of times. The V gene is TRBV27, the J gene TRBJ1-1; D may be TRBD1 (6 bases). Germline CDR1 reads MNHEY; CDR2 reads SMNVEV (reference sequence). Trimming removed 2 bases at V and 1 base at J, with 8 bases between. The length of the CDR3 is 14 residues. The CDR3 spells CASSLQGSNTEAFF. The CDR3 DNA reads TGTGCCAGCAGTTTACAGGGGTCGAACACTGAAGCTTTCTTT.